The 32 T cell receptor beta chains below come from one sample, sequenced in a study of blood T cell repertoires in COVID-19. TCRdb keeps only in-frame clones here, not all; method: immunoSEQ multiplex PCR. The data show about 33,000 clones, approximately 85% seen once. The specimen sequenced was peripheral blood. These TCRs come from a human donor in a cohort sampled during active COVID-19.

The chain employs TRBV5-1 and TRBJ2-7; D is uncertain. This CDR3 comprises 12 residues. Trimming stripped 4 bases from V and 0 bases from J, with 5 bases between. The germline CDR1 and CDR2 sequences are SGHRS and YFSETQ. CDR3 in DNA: TGCGCCAGCAGCGAGAGCTCCTACGAGCAGTACTTC. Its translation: CASSESSYEQYF.

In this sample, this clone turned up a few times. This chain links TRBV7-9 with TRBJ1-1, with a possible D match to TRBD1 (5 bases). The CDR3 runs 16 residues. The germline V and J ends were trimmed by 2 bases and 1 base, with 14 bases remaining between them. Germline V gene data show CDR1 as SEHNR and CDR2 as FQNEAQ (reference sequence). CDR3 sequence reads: CASSLYGGGANTEAFF. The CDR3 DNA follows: TGTGCCAGCAGCTTATACGGGGGTGGGGCGAACACTGAAGCTTTCTTT.

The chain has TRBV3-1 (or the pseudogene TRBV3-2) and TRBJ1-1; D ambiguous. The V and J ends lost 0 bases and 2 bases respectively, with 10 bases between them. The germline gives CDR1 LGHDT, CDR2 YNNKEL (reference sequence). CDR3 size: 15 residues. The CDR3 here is CASSQELTINTEAFF. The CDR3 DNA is TGTGCCAGCAGCCAAGAATTGACAATTAACACTGAAGCTTTCTTT.

This CDR3 is CSVEGGTAYNYGYTF. For the CDR3, the DNA is TGCAGCGTTGAAGGCGGGACAGCGTATAACTATGGCTACACCTTC. The chain has TRBV29-1 and TRBJ1-2; 7 bases line up with TRBD1. The CDR3 is made up of 15 amino acids. Germline values: CDR1 SQVTM, CDR2 ANQGSEA. The trim removed 1 base at V and 1 base at J, leaving 6 bases unmatched.

The CDR3 DNA sequence: TGTGCCAGCAGCTCGACAGGGGCAGATACGCAGTATTTT. Translating gives CASSSTGADTQYF. The chain uses TRBV11-2 and TRBJ2-3; 8 bases fit TRBD1. The germline CDR1 and CDR2 sequences are SGHAT and FQNNGV. The V and J ends lost 4 bases and 4 bases, in that order; junction bases with no gene match: 1. The CDR3 has 13 residues.

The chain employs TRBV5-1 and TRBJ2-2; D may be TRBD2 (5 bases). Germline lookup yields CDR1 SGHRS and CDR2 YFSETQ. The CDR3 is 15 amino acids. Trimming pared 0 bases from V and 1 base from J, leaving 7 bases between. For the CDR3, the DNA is TGCGCCAGCAGCTTGGAAGGGAGGAACACCGGGGAGCTGTTTTTT. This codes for CASSLEGRNTGELFF. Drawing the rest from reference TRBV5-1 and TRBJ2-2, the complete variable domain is KAGVTQTPRYLIKTRGQQVTLSCSPISGHRSVSWYQQTPGQGLQFLFEYFSETQRNKGNFPGRFSGRQFSNSRSEMNVSTLELGDSALYLCASSLEGRNTGELFFGEGSRLTVL.

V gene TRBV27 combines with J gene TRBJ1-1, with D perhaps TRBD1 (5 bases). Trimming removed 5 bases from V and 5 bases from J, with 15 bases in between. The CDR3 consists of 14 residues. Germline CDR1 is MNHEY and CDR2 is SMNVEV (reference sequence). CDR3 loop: CASSLLDRGTEAFF. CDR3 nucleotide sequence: TGTGCCAGCAGTCTACTCGACAGAGGAACTGAAGCTTTCTTT.

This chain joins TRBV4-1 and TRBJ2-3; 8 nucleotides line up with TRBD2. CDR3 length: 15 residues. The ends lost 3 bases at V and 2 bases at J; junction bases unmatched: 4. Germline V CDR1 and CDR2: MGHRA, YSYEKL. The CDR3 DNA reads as TGCGCCAGCAGCCATGTAGCGGGGAACACAGATACGCAGTATTTT. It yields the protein CASSHVAGNTDTQYF.

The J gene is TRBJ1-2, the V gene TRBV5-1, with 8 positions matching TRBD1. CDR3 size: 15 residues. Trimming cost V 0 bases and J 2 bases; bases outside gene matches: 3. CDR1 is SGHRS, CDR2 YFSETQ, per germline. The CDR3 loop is CASSLGRQGNYGYTF. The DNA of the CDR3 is TGCGCCAGCAGCTTGGGACGACAGGGGAACTATGGCTACACCTTC.

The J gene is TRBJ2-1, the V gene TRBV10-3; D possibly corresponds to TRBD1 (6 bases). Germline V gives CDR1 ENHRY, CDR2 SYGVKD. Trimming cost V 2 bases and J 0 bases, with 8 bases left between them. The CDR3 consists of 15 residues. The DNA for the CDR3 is TGTGCCATCAGTGAGGGACAGAGCTCCTACAATGAGCAGTTCTTC. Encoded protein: CAISEGQSSYNEQFF.

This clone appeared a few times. The CDR3 loop reads CASSAGGWVGNQPQHF. The CDR3, as DNA: TGTGCCAGCAGTGCCGGGGGATGGGTGGGCAATCAGCCCCAGCATTTT. The chain combines TRBV2 with TRBJ1-5; a weak D match, TRBD1 (5 bases). V was shortened by 4 bases and J by 2 bases, with 15 bases between the two germline ends. Germline V lookup: CDR1 SNHLY, CDR2 FYNNEI. This CDR3 is 16 amino acids long.

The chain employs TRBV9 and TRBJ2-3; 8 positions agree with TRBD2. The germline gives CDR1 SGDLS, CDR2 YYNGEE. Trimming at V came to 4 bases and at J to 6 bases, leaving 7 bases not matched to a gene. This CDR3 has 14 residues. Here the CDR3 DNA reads TGTGCCAGCAGCTTCTACAGCGGGGGCGATACGCAGTATTTT. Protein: CASSFYSGGDTQYF.

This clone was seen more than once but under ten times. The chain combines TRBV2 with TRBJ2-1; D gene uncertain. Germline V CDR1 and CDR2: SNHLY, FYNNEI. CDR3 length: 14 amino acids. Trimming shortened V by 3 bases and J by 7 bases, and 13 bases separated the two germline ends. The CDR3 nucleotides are TGTGCCAGCAGTGACTACGAGTTTATGAATGAGCAGTTCTTC. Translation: CASSDYEFMNEQFF.

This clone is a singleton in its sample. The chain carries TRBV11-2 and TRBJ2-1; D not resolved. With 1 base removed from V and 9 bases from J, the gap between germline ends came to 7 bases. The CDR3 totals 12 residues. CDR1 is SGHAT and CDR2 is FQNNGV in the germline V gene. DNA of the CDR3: TGTGCCAGCAGCTTAGTTATAGCTGAGCAGTTCTTC. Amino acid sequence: CASSLVIAEQFF.

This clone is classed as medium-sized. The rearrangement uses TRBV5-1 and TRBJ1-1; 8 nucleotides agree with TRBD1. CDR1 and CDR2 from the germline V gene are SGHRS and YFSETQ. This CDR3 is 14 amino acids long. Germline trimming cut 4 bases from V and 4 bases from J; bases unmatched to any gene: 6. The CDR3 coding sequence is TGCGCCAGCAGCCCCGACAGGGGCTTCACTGAAGCTTTCTTT. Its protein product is CASSPDRGFTEAFF.

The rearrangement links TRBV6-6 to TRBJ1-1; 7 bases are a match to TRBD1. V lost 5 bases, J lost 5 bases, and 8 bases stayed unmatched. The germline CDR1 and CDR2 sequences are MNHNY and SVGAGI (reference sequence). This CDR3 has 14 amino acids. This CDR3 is CASSQQQGRTEAFF. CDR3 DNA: TGTGCCAGCAGTCAACAACAGGGGCGGACTGAAGCTTTCTTT.

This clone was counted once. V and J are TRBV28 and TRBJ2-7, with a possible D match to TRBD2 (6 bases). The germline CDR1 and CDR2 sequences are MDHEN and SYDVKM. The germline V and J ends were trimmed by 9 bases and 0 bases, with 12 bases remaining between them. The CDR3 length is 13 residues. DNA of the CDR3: TGTGCCAGTACGGGGGTGGCCTCCTACGAGCAGTACTTC. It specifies CASTGVASYEQYF. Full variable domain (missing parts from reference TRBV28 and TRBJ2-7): DVKVTQSSRYLVKRTGEKVFLECVQDMDHENMFWYRQDPGLGLRLIYFSYDVKMKEKGDIPEGYSVSREKKERFSLILESASTNQTSMYLCASTGVASYEQYFGPGTRLTVT.

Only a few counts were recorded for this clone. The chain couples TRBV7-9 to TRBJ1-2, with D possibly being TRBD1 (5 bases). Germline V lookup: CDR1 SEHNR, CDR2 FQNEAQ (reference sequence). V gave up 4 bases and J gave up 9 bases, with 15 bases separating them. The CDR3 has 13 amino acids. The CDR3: CASSSTGFSRYTF. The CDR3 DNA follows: TGTGCCAGCAGCTCCACAGGTTTCTCTCGCTACACCTTC.

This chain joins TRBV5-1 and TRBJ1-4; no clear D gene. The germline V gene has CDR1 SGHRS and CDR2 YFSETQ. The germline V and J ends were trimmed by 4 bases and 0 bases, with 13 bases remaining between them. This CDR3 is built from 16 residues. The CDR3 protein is CASSDGREATNEKLFF. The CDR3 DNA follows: TGCGCCAGCAGCGATGGACGGGAAGCAACTAATGAAAAACTGTTTTTT.

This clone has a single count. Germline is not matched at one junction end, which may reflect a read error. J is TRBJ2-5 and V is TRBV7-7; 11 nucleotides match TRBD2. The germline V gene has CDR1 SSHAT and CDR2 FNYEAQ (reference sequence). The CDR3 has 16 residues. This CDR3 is CASSLGLAGIQETQYF. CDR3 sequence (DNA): TGTGCTAGCAGCTTAGGACTAGCGGGTATCCAAGAGACCCAGTACTTC.

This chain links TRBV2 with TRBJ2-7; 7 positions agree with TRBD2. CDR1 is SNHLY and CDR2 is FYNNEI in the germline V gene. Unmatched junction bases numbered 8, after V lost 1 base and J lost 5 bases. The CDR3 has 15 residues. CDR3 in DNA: TGTGCCAGCAGTGAAGATGCGGGAGTCCCCCACGAGCAGTACTTC. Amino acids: CASSEDAGVPHEQYF.

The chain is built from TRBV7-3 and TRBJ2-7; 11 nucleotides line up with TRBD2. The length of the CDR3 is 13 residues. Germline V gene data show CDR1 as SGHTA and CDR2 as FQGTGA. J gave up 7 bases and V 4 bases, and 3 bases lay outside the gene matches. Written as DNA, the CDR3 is TGTGCCAGCAGCTCCCTAGCGGGAGGAGAGCAGTACTTC. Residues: CASSSLAGGEQYF.

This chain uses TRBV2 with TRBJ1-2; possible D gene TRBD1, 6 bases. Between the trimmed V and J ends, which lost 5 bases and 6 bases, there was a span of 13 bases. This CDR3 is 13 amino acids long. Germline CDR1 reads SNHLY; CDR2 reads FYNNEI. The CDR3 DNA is TGTGCCAGCAGTAATCAGGGGTGGGATGGCTACACCTTC. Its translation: CASSNQGWDGYTF.

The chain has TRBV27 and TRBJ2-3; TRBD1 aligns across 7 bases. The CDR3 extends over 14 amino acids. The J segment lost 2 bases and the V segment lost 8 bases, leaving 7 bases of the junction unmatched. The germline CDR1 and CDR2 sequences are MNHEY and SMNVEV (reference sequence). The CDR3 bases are TGTGCCAGCTCCTTGGACAGGTTCACAGATACGCAGTATTTT. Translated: CASSLDRFTDTQYF.

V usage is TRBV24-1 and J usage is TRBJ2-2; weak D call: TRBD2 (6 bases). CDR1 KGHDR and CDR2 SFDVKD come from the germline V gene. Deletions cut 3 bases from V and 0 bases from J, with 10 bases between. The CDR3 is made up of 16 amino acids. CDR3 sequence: CATSDPGAPNTGELFF. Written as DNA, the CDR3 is TGTGCCACCAGTGATCCGGGAGCACCGAACACCGGGGAGCTGTTTTTT.

In DNA, the CDR3 is TGTGCCAGTAGTCAGCGGGACAGGGGTATTTACAATGAGCAGTTCTTC. Protein: CASSQRDRGIYNEQFF. The chain joins TRBV19 to TRBJ2-1, with 10 nucleotides matching TRBD1. CDR3 size: 16 residues. Trimming removed 5 bases from V and 4 bases from J; junction bases left unmatched: 8. Per germline, CDR1 LNHDA and CDR2 SQIVND (reference sequence).

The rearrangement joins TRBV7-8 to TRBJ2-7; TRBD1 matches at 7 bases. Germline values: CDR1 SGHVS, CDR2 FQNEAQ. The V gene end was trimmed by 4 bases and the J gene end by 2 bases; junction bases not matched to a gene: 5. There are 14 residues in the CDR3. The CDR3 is CASSYRTGTYEQYF. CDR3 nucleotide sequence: TGTGCCAGCAGCTACCGGACAGGAACCTACGAGCAGTACTTC.

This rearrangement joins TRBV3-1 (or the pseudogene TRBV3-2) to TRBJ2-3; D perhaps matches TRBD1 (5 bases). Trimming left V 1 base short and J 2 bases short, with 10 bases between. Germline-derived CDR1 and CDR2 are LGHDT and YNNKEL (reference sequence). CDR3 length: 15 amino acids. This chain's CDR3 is CASSQATRVTDTQYF. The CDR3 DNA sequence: TGTGCCAGCAGCCAAGCGACCAGGGTCACAGATACGCAGTATTTT.

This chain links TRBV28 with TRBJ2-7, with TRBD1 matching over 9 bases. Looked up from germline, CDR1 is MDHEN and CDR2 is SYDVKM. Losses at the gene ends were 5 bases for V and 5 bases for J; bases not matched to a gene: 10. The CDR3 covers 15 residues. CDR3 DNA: TGTGCCAGCAGTCCATGGGACAGGGTTGGCAACGAGCAGTACTTC. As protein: CASSPWDRVGNEQYF.

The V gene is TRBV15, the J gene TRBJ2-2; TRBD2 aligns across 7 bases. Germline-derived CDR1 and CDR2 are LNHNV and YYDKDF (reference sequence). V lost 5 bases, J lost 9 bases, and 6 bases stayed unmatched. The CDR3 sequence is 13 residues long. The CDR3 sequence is CATSSRLARELFF. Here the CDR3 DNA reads TGTGCCACCAGCTCCCGACTAGCCCGGGAGCTGTTTTTT.

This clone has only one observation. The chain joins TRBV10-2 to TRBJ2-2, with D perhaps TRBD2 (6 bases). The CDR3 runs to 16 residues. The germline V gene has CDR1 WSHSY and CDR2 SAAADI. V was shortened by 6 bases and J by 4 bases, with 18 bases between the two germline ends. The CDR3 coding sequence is TGCGCCAGCAGAGCCTACAGCGGAGGGGTCACCGGGGAGCTGTTTTTT. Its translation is CASRAYSGGVTGELFF.

CDR3 sequence (DNA): TGTGCCAGCAGCACCAGACAGGGGTTCAATGAGCAGTTCTTC. This gives the protein CASSTRQGFNEQFF. The gene calls are TRBV7-6 and TRBJ2-1; TRBD1 matches 8 bases. This CDR3 spans 14 amino acids. CDR1 SGHVS and CDR2 FNYEAQ come from the germline V gene. V shed 5 bases, J shed 6 bases, and the junction held 6 bases outside the gene matches.